The clone carrying this T cell receptor beta chain showed up many times. Its target is unknown. This specimen belongs to a study of metastatic and nonmetastatic thyroid tumors. About the study: Peripheral blood and tumor or nodule samples from malignant and benign thyroid patients were compared.

In the original analysis: A papillary thyroid cancer distant-metastasis classifier was built from CDR3 differences across clinicopathological groups. TCRdb redid the clone calls on the PCR reads using MiXCR. TCRdb's processing, not the authors', yielded these V and J calls. Of roughly 35,000 clones in the sample, about a sixth were seen once. General observations from the study: As reported, TCR beta diversity in blood and tumor was significantly higher in malignant thyroid tumors than in benign nodules.

Thyroid surgery had not been preceded by any treatment in any patient. Per the germline V gene, CDR1 is SGHDT and CDR2 is YYEEEE. V lost 0 bases to trimming and J lost 0 bases, with 12 bases between them. The CDR3 is 16 residues long. The TCR was taken from a female donor with papillary thyroid cancer or a benign thyroid nodule (not recorded which). Some clones in this sample may be carry-over from other donors' samples. The chain combines TRBV5-6 with TRBJ1-1; a weak D match, TRBD1 (6 bases). What was sequenced was blood. Here the CDR3 reads CASSLGVGAMNTEAFF. The CDR3 region has the DNA TGTGCCAGCAGCTTGGGGGTGGGGGCCATGAACACTGAAGCTTTCTTT.